What follows describes a single T cell receptor beta chain. This record belongs to a study of shared clonotypes between healthy human individuals. Overall study: Used for every donor were three CD4 naive, three CD4 memory, two CD8 naive and one CD8 memory plate.

Using immunoSEQ multiplex PCR, the repertoire was profiled, and TCRdb retains in-frame clones only, with some absent. The table includes about 600,000 clones, 95% to 98% detected once. The investigators split CD4+ cells into a CD45RA+ naive subset and a CD45RA-negative memory subset. V was shortened by 4 bases and J by 3 bases, with 13 bases between the two germline ends. There are 15 residues in the CDR3. Germline CDR1 reads SGDLS; CDR2 reads YYNGEE. The sample consisted of naive CD4+ T cells sorted from blood. Subset noted: CD45RA+ positively selected. This receptor was taken from a woman in her 30s in good health. The V and J genes are TRBV9 and TRBJ2-2; tentatively, D is TRBD1 (5 bases). CDR3 loop: CASSSDTTHTGELFF. DNA of the CDR3: TGTGCCAGCAGCTCGGACACCACGCACACCGGGGAGCTGTTTTTT.